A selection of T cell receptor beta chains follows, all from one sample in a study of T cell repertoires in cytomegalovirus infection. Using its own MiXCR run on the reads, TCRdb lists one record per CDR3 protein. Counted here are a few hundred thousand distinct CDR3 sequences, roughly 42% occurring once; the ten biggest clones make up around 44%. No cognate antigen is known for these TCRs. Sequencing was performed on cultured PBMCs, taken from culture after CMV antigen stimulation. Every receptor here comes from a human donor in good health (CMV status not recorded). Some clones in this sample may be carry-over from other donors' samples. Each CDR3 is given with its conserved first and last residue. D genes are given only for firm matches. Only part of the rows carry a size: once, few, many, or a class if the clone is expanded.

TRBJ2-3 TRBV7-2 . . CASSLVTVTDTQYF TGTGCCAGCAGCTTAGTTACCGTCACAGATACGCAGTATTTT
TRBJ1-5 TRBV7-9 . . CASSSQQGQPQHF TGTGCCAGCAGCTCACAGCAGGGTCAGCCCCAGCATTTT
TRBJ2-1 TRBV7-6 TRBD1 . CASSLAPTGDLLF TGTGCCAGCAGCTTAGCGCCGACAGGGGACCTCCTCTTC
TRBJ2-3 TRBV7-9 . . CASSLETTATDTQYF TGTGCCAGCAGCTTAGAGACCACAGCCACAGATACGCAGTATTTT
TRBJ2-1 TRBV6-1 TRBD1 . CASRPRGTAYNEQFF TGTGCCAGCCGCCCCAGGGGGACAGCCTACAATGAGCAGTTCTTC
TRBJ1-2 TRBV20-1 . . CRAGYNYGYTF TGCCGGGCGGGTTACAACTATGGCTACACCTTC
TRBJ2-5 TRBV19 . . CASNTGRELETQYF TGTGCCAGTAATACGGGACGGGAACTGGAGACCCAGTACTTC
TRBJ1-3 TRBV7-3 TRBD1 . CASSRASGTDPSGNTIYF TGTGCCAGCAGCCGAGCATCCGGGACAGATCCCTCTGGAAACACCATATATTTT
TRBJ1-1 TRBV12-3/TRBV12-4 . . CASSFRDSYYTEAFF TGTGCCAGCAGTTTCCGAGACAGTTACTACACTGAAGCTTTCTTT
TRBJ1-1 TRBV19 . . CATLSGRTIRSRAFF TGTGCCACTTTATCGGGACGGACTATTCGGTCGAGGGCTTTCTTT
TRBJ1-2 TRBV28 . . CASTPPNRPRYTF TGTGCCAGCACCCCACCTAACCGCCCTCGCTACACCTTC
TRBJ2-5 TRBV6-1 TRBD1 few CASSQGQGSYQETQYF TGTGCCAGCAGTCAGGGACAGGGGTCGTACCAAGAGACCCAGTACTTC
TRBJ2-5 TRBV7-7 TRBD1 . CASSKKGDRGFGETQYF TGTGCCAGCAGCAAAAAAGGGGACAGGGGGTTTGGGGAGACCCAGTACTTC
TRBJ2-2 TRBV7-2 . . CASSPRTRNTGELFF TGTGCCAGCAGCCCCCGGACGAGGAACACCGGGGAGCTGTTTTTT
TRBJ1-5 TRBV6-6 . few CASSYGGEGQPQHF TGTGCCAGCAGTTACGGCGGGGAGGGTCAGCCCCAGCATTTT
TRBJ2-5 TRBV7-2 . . CASSLYGKDQETQYF TGTGCCAGCAGCTTATATGGTAAAGATCAAGAGACCCAGTACTTC
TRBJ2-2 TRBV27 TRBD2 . CASRVAGAYTGELFF TGTGCCAGCAGAGTAGCGGGGGCCTACACCGGGGAGCTGTTTTTT
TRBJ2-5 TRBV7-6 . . CASSLPYGSERGQYF TGTGCCAGCAGCCTCCCATACGGGTCAGAAAGGGGCCAGTACTTC
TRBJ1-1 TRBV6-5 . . CASITEGGTEAFF TGTGCCAGCATTACGGAGGGAGGCACTGAAGCTTTCTTT
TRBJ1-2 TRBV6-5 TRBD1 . CASSYSQGAGGYTF TGTGCCAGCAGTTACTCTCAGGGGGCAGGTGGCTACACCTTC
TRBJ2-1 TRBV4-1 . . CASSQEDQTKDEQFF TGCGCCAGCAGCCAAGAGGACCAAACTAAGGATGAGCAGTTCTTC
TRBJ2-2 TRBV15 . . CATSRDRTINTGELFF TGTGCCACCAGCAGAGATAGAACCATAAACACCGGGGAGCTGTTTTTT
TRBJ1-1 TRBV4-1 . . CASSSGGVQNTEAFF TGCGCCAGCAGCTCCGGGGGGGTTCAGAACACTGAAGCTTTCTTT
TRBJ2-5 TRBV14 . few CASSQDRQELLRQETQYF TGTGCCAGCAGCCAAGATAGACAGGAGCTACTCCGCCAAGAGACCCAGTACTTC
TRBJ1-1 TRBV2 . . CASSVRGANTEAFF TGTGCCAGCAGTGTAAGGGGGGCGAACACTGAAGCTTTCTTT
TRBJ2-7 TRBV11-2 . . CASSILLSAGGDEQYF TGTGCCAGCAGCATTCTTCTCTCGGCCGGGGGCGACGAGCAGTACTTC